Below, 10 T cell receptor beta chains from the same sample are listed, as sequenced in a study of CD4+ T cells in melanoma. Assay used: immunoSEQ multiplex PCR; TCRdb lists only in-frame clones, some missing. There are roughly 60,000 clones in the sample; nearly 70% occur only once, and 4.8% lies in the top ten. The specimen sequenced was tumor tissue. The source is a human donor with melanoma.

This sequence joins TRBV6-5 and TRBJ2-2; the D is unclear. Germline CDR1 and CDR2: MNHEY and SVGAGI. Trimming left V 2 bases short and J 6 bases short, with 10 bases between. The CDR3 is 14 residues long. CDR3 protein: CASSYPSAAGELFF. The CDR3 DNA reads as TGTGCCAGCAGTTACCCCTCAGCCGCCGGGGAGCTGTTTTTT.

The J gene is TRBJ1-5, the V gene TRBV28; D remains ambiguous. Looked up from germline, CDR1 is MDHEN and CDR2 is SYDVKM. The CDR3 runs to 16 residues. V was cut by 2 bases and J by 0 bases, with 11 bases left in between. As DNA, the CDR3 is TGTGCCAGCAGTTTAGTGAAGTTTTATAGCAATCAGCCCCAGCATTTT. Amino acids: CASSLVKFYSNQPQHF. Complete variable domain (other parts from reference TRBV28 and TRBJ1-5): DVKVTQSSRYLVKRTGEKVFLECVQDMDHENMFWYRQDPGLGLRLIYFSYDVKMKEKGDIPEGYSVSREKKERFSLILESASTNQTSMYLCASSLVKFYSNQPQHFGDGTRLSIL.

This clone showed up just a few times. The rearrangement joins TRBV28 to TRBJ1-4; unclear D gene. Per germline, CDR1 MDHEN and CDR2 SYDVKM. This CDR3 spans 12 amino acids. Trimming took off 5 bases at V and 8 bases at J, with 9 bases between the two ends. The CDR3 nucleotides read TGTGCCAGCAGTCCCTTCCGAGAAAAACTGTTTTTT. Translated: CASSPFREKLFF. The full variable domain, with the rest looked up from reference TRBV28 and TRBJ1-4, is DVKVTQSSRYLVKRTGEKVFLECVQDMDHENMFWYRQDPGLGLRLIYFSYDVKMKEKGDIPEGYSVSREKKERFSLILESASTNQTSMYLCASSPFREKLFFGSGTQLSVL.

The chain uses TRBV20-1 and TRBJ2-7; D is unresolved. Germline assignment: CDR1 DFQATT and CDR2 SNEGSKA (reference sequence). The CDR3 is made up of 11 amino acids. Deletions cut 1 base from V and 2 bases from J, with 3 bases between. CDR3 sequence reads: CSARVPYEQYF. In DNA, the CDR3 is TGCAGTGCTAGAGTTCCCTACGAGCAGTACTTC.

V gene TRBV28 combines with J gene TRBJ1-1; a possible D gene is TRBD1 (5 bases). The CDR3 consists of 12 residues. The V end was cut by 6 bases, the J end by 2 bases, with 7 bases between. Germline V gene lookup returns CDR1 MDHEN and CDR2 SYDVKM. The CDR3 loop reads CASRTANTEAFF. The CDR3 DNA reads as TGTGCCAGCAGGACAGCAAACACTGAAGCTTTCTTT.

This clone was seen a handful of times. V is TRBV4-1 and J is TRBJ2-2; no clear D. This CDR3 region has 16 residues. Trimming shortened V by 2 bases and J by 0 bases, and 10 bases separated the two germline ends. Germline CDR1 is MGHRA and CDR2 is YSYEKL. The CDR3 is CASSQLGLSNTGELFF. In DNA, the CDR3 is TGCGCCAGCAGCCAATTAGGGTTGTCGAACACCGGGGAGCTGTTTTTT.

The chain recombines TRBV7-9 with TRBJ1-1; D uncertain. From germline, CDR1 is SEHNR and CDR2 FQNEAQ (reference sequence). Deletions cut 7 bases from V and 0 bases from J, with 15 bases between. This CDR3 comprises 15 residues. The CDR3, as DNA: TGTGCCAGCATTAGATTAGGTTCGGTGAACACTGAAGCTTTCTTT. It specifies CASIRLGSVNTEAFF.

The V call is TRBV7-3, the J call TRBJ2-1, with a weak D call TRBD2 (6 bases). This CDR3 is 15 amino acids long. Germline-derived CDR1 and CDR2 are SGHTA and FQGTGA. Trimming took 6 bases from V and 0 from J, leaving 12 bases between them. The CDR3 region is CASSLDGSSYNEQFF. The CDR3 DNA follows: TGTGCCAGCAGTTTAGACGGGAGCTCCTACAATGAGCAGTTCTTC. Drawing the rest from reference TRBV7-3 and TRBJ2-1, the complete variable domain is GAGVSQTPSNKVTEKGKYVELRCDPISGHTALYWYRQSLGQGPEFLIYFQGTGAADDSGLPNDRFFAVRPEGSVSTLKIQRTERGDSAVYLCASSLDGSSYNEQFFGPGTRLTVL.

This clone was seen a handful of times. The J gene is TRBJ1-1, the V gene TRBV11-2, with D maybe TRBD1 (6 bases). V was clipped by 1 base and J by 4 bases, with 10 bases between them. Germline V gives CDR1 SGHAT, CDR2 FQNNGV. This CDR3 has 14 amino acids. CDR3 amino acids: CASSLARGGTEAFF. The CDR3 DNA reads as TGTGCCAGCAGCTTAGCCAGGGGAGGCACTGAAGCTTTCTTT.

The V and J genes are TRBV9 and TRBJ2-7; D is tentatively TRBD1 or TRBD2 (5 bases each). Germline V gene data show CDR1 as SGDLS and CDR2 as YYNGEE. There are 13 residues in the CDR3. Trimming left V 3 bases short and J 3 bases short, with 10 bases between. CDR3 in amino acids: CASSDGTGYEQYF. The CDR3 DNA reads as TGTGCCAGCAGCGATGGGACCGGCTACGAGCAGTACTTC.